Here is one T cell receptor beta chain with its context. This specimen belongs to a study of shared clonotypes between healthy human individuals. Germline assignment: CDR1 LNHNV and CDR2 YYDKDF (reference sequence). The CDR3 loop spans 13 amino acids. The ends were cut back, 6 bases at V and 5 bases at J, with 11 bases in the middle. Profiled with immunoSEQ multiplex PCR; TCRdb holds only in-frame clones, not every one. This table has around 240,000 clones, approximately 65% appearing once. The sequenced material came from memory CD4+ T cells sorted from blood. Subset described: CD45RA-negative fraction. The chain couples TRBV15 to TRBJ2-1; no clear D. This clonotype was obtained from a man aged 25 to 40 in good health. Written as DNA, the CDR3 is TGTGCCACCAGGCCCAGGCTAGACAATGAGCAGTTCTTC. Translating gives CATRPRLDNEQFF.